The 14 T cell receptor beta chains in this list originate from one sample, sequenced in a study of T cells after posttransplantation cyclophosphamide. Busulfan-fludarabine conditioning, marrow transplant, and cyclophosphamide on days +3 and +4 were administered. Sequencing was performed with immunoSEQ multiplex PCR; in TCRdb, only in-frame clones are kept and a portion is missing. The sample records about 5,000 clones, approximately 75% being singletons. The sequencing here drew on PBMCs, taken after allogeneic stem cell transplant with posttransplant cyclophosphamide. The source of these receptors is a male patient aged 55 to 70 who received an allogeneic stem cell transplant from an unrelated donor, was CMV-positive, and had no GVHD. Some T cells may be supplied by the graft donor.

This clone was observed a handful of times. This CDR3 reads CASKRQTNTGELFF. Written as DNA, the CDR3 is TGTGCCAGCAAAAGACAGACGAACACCGGGGAGCTGTTTTTT. The V and J genes are TRBV27 and TRBJ2-2; a possible D gene is TRBD1 (5 bases). V was shortened by 7 bases and J by 0 bases, with 9 bases between the two germline ends. Germline V lookup: CDR1 MNHEY, CDR2 SMNVEV (reference sequence). The CDR3 loop spans 14 amino acids.

This clone was detected once. The chain has TRBV28 and TRBJ2-2; a possible D gene is TRBD2 (7 bases). CDR1 MDHEN and CDR2 SYDVKM come from the germline V gene. Trimming pared 6 bases from V and 4 bases from J, leaving 15 bases between. This CDR3 comprises 15 residues. In nucleotides, the CDR3 is TGTGCCAGCAGCCACCCGGGGGGCGGCACCGGGGAGCTGTTTTTT. This translates into CASSHPGGGTGELFF.

V and J are TRBV7-8 and TRBJ1-2, with a possible D match to TRBD1 (6 bases). Trimming cost V 0 bases and J 7 bases, with 9 bases left between them. This CDR3 region has 13 residues. The germline gives CDR1 SGHVS, CDR2 FQNEAQ. The CDR3: CASSLAGAGGYTF. In DNA form, the CDR3 reads TGTGCCAGCAGCTTAGCGGGGGCTGGTGGCTACACCTTC.

The V and J genes are TRBV28 and TRBJ1-1; D not certain. Germline CDR1 and CDR2: MDHEN and SYDVKM. V lost 3 bases and J 7 bases, leaving 9 bases between the germline ends. The CDR3 is 12 amino acids. Here the CDR3 DNA reads TGTGCCAGCAGTTTTAGCCCCGTTGAAGCTTTCTTT. Encoded protein: CASSFSPVEAFF.

The chain joins TRBV28 to TRBJ1-3; 7 bases agree with TRBD1. Trimming at V came to 6 bases and at J to 0 bases, leaving 17 bases not matched to a gene. Germline CDR1 MDHEN, CDR2 SYDVKM. The CDR3 is 19 residues long. The chain's CDR3 is CASSPPNPGQRLSGNTIYF. The CDR3 coding sequence is TGTGCCAGCAGCCCTCCCAACCCGGGACAGCGCCTCTCTGGAAACACCATATATTTT.

A single count supports this clone. The chain is built from TRBV19 and TRBJ1-2, with D unclear. The CDR3 has 13 residues. CDR1 is LNHDA and CDR2 is SQIVND in the germline V gene (reference sequence). V was trimmed by 7 bases and J by 1 base, leaving 10 bases between them. In DNA, the CDR3 is TGTGCCAGTACTAGGGAGGGTAACTATGGCTACACCTTC. Translation: CASTREGNYGYTF.

The chain combines TRBV2 with TRBJ2-2, with D unclear. Germline assignment: CDR1 SNHLY and CDR2 FYNNEI. The V end lost 5 bases, the J end lost 1 base, and 2 bases lay between the germline ends. The CDR3 spans 12 residues. CDR3 loop: CASSQNTGELFF. The DNA of the CDR3 is TGTGCCAGCAGTCAGAACACCGGGGAGCTGTTTTTT. Drawing the rest from reference TRBV2 and TRBJ2-2, the complete variable domain is EPEVTQTPSHQVTQMGQEVILRCVPISNHLYFYWYRQILGQKVEFLVSFYNNEISEKSEIFDDQFSVERPDGSNFTLKIRSTKLEDSAMYFCASSQNTGELFFGEGSRLTVL.

The V and J genes are TRBV5-1 and TRBJ2-5; TRBD2 matches at 10 bases. With 5 bases clipped from V and 2 bases from J, the junction kept 3 bases outside the gene matches. The germline V gene has CDR1 SGHRS and CDR2 YFSETQ. CDR3 length: 14 residues. For the CDR3, the DNA is TGCGCCAGCAGTTTTAGCGGGGGGCAAGAGACCCAGTACTTC. Its protein is CASSFSGGQETQYF.

The chain links TRBV5-1 to TRBJ2-5; tentative D call: TRBD1 (6 bases). TRBJ2-7 explains the end of the DNA better; the J call may be wrong. The CDR3 has 12 residues. Per germline, CDR1 SGHRS and CDR2 YFSETQ. CDR3 bases: TGCGCCAGCAGCTTCAGGGGATACGAGCAGTACTTC. Amino acid sequence: CASSFRGYEQYF.

The sample holds a few counts of this clone. The rearrangement links TRBV19 to TRBJ2-7; 7 nucleotides line up with TRBD1. The V and J ends lost 3 bases and 3 bases, in that order; junction bases with no gene match: 5. Germline CDR1 reads LNHDA; CDR2 reads SQIVND (reference sequence). The CDR3 is 14 residues long. CDR3 region: CASSIYRGDYEQYF. CDR3 bases: TGTGCCAGTAGTATTTACAGGGGCGACTACGAGCAGTACTTC.

Only one count was recorded for this clone. This chain joins TRBV7-9 and TRBJ1-5, with D perhaps TRBD1 (6 bases). The CDR3 sequence is 14 residues long. Germline V lookup: CDR1 SEHNR, CDR2 FQNEAQ (reference sequence). The V and J ends lost 5 bases and 5 bases respectively, with 13 bases between them. This CDR3 is CASSRPGDDQPQHF. The DNA for the CDR3 is TGTGCCAGCAGCCGTCCAGGGGATGATCAGCCCCAGCATTTT.

CDR3 sequence: CASSRGLLTSTRRPYF. CDR3 sequence (DNA): TGTGCCAGCAGCAGGGGACTATTAACTTCGACCCGCCGGCCGTACTTC. The V gene is TRBV21-1, the J gene TRBJ2-4; the table's D call, TRBD2, has no DNA check behind it. TRBV21-1 constitutes a pseudogene. The CDR3 length is 16 residues.

The chain recombines TRBV27 with TRBJ2-1; D possibly corresponds to TRBD2 (5 bases). CDR1 and CDR2 from the germline V gene are MNHEY and SMNVEV (reference sequence). CDR3 length: 16 residues. Trimming removed 0 bases from V and 6 bases from J, with 15 bases in between. Written as DNA, the CDR3 is TGTGCCAGCAGTTTATCGAGGGCAGTAACGGGCAATGAGCAGTTCTTC. It encodes CASSLSRAVTGNEQFF.

The chain employs TRBV28 and TRBJ1-1; 7 bases are shared with TRBD1. CDR1 and CDR2 from the germline V gene are MDHEN and SYDVKM. The trim removed 4 bases at V and 1 base at J, leaving 12 bases unmatched. The CDR3 spans 17 residues. CDR3 DNA sequence: TGTGCCAGCAGTTCACTCTCCCCGGGACAGTCGAACACTGAAGCTTTCTTT. Translated: CASSSLSPGQSNTEAFF. The variable domain in full, completed from reference TRBV28 and TRBJ1-1, reads DVKVTQSSRYLVKRTGEKVFLECVQDMDHENMFWYRQDPGLGLRLIYFSYDVKMKEKGDIPEGYSVSREKKERFSLILESASTNQTSMYLCASSSLSPGQSNTEAFFGQGTRLTVV.